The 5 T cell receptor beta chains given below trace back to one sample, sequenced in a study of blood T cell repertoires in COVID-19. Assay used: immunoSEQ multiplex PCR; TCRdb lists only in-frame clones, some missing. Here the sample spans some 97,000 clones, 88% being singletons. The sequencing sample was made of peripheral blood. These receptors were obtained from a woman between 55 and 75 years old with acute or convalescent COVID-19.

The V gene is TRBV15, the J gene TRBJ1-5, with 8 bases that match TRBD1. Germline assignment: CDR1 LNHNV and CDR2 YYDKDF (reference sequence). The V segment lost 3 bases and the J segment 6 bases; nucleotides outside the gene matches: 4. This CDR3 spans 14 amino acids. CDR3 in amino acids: CATSRDRASQPQHF. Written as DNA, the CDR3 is TGTGCCACCAGCAGGGACAGGGCAAGTCAGCCCCAGCATTTT.

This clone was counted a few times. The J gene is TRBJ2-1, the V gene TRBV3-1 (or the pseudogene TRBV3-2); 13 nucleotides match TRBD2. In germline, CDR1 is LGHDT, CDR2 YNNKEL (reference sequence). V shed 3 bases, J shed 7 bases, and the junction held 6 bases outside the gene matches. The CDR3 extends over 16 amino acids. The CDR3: CASSQTSGRPRNEQFF. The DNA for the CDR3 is TGTGCCAGCAGCCAGACTAGCGGGAGGCCGAGGAATGAGCAGTTCTTC.

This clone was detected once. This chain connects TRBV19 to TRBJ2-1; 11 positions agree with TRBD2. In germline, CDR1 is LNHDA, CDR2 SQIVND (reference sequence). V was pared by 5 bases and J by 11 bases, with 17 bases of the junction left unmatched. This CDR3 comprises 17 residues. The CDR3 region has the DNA TGTGCCAGTAGTCCGAGAGTTACTAGCGGGAGAGCCAGCAAGCAGTTCTTC. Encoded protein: CASSPRVTSGRASKQFF.

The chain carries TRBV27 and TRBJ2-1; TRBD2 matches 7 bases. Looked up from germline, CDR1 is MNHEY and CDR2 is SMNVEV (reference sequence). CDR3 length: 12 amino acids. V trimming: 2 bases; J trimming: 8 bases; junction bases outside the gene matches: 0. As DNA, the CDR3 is TGTGCCAGCAGTTTAGCGGGAGATGAGCAGTTCTTC. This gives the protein CASSLAGDEQFF.

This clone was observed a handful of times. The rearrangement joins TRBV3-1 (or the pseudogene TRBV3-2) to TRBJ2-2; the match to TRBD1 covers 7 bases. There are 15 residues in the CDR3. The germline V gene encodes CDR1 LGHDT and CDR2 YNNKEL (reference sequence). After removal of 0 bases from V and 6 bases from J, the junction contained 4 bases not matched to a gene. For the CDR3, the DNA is TGTGCCAGCAGCCAAGATTCAACAGGGGCCGGGGAGCTGTTTTTT. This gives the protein CASSQDSTGAGELFF.